This T cell receptor beta chain derives from a study of PD-1 blockade in classical Hodgkin lymphoma. Overall study context: Patients had nivolumab dosed at 3 mg/kg, delivered intravenously every 2 weeks.

This clone was found a few times. The germline gives CDR1 MGHDK, CDR2 SYGVNS. Trimming shortened V by 2 bases and J by 2 bases, and 7 bases separated the two germline ends. The CDR3 covers 13 residues. Every single patient, without exception, relapsed after autologous stem cell transplantation, and brentuximab vedotin exposure varied. Here immunoSEQ multiplex PCR was the method, and the copy in TCRdb shows in-frame clones only, minus some. The sample consists of 130,000 to 150,000 clones, approximately 72% of them appearing once. The chain combines TRBV25-1 with TRBJ2-7; D ambiguous. The sequenced sample was peripheral blood mononuclear cells (PBMCs), obtained before the second cycle of nivolumab. This receptor was obtained from a human donor with classical Hodgkin lymphoma. In nucleotides, the CDR3 is TGTGCCAGCAGTGAAGGCGGTACCTACGAGCAGTACTTC. Translation: CASSEGGTYEQYF.